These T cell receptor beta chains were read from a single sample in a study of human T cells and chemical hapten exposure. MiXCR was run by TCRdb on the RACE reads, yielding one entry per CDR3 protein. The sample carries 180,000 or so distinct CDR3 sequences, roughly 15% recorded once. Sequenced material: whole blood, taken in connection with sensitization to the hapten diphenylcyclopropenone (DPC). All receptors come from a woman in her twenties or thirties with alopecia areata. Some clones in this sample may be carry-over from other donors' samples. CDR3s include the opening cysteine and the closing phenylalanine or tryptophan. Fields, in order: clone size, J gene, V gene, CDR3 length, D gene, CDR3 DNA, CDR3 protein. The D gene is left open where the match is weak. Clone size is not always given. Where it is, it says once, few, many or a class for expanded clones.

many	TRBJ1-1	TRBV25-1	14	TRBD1	TGTGCCAGCAGTGGTCAGGGGGCGAGAACTGAAGCTTTCTTT	CASSGQGARTEAFF
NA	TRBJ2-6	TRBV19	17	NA	TGTGCCAGTAGTATACCGAGGCAGGCCTCTGGGGCCAACGTCCTGACTTTC	CASSIPRQASGANVLTF
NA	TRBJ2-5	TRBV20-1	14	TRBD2	TGCAGTGCTAGGTCTAGCGGGGTCCAAGAGACCCAGTACTTC	CSARSSGVQETQYF
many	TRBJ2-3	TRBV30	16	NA	TGTGCCTGGAGTGTAGGCTCCCGGGCGAGCACAGATACGCAGTATTTT	CAWSVGSRASTDTQYF
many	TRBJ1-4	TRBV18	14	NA	TGTGCCAGCTCACCTGGGGCGGGACGAGAAAAACTGTTTTTT	CASSPGAGREKLFF
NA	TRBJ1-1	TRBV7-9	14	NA	TGTGCCAGCAGCTCCTTTTCGGCGAACACTGAAGCTTTCTTT	CASSSFSANTEAFF
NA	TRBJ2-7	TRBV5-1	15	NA	TGCGCCAGCAGCTCGGGGGCAGGGGCACCCTACGAGCAGTACTTC	CASSSGAGAPYEQYF
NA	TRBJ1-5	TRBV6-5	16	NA	TGTGCCAGCAGGAGACTTTCAGGGAGTCAAAATCAGCCCCAGCATTTT	CASRRLSGSQNQPQHF
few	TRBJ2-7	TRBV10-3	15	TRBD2	TGTGCCATCAGTGAGTCGCCGGGACTAGCCTACGAGCAGTACTTC	CAISESPGLAYEQYF
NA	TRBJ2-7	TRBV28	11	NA	TGTGCCAGCAGGTCAGGGCACGAGCAGTACTTC	CASRSGHEQYF
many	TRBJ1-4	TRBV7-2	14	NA	TGTGCCAGCAGCCCCAGCAGGGTAAACGAAAAACTGTTTTTT	CASSPSRVNEKLFF
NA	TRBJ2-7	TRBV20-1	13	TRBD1	TGCAGTGCTAGCCGGGACAGCTCCTACGAGCAGTACTTC	CSASRDSSYEQYF
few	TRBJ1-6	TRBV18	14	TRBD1	TGTGCCAGCTCAAAACAGGGGGGAGATTCACCCCTCCACTTT	CASSKQGGDSPLHF
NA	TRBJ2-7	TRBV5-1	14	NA	TGCGCCAGCAGCCCAACCGGGACACCCTACGAGCAGTACTTC	CASSPTGTPYEQYF
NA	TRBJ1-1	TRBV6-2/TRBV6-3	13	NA	TGTGCCAGCAGTTACACAGTGAACACTGAAGCTTTCTTT	CASSYTVNTEAFF
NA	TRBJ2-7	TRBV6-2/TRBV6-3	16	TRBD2	TGTGCCAGCAGTTACACCGTGGGACTAGCGAGGTTCGGGCAGTACTTC	CASSYTVGLARFGQYF
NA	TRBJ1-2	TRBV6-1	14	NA	TGTGCCAGCAGTAGGACTCAAGCGAGCTATGGCTACACCTTC	CASSRTQASYGYTF
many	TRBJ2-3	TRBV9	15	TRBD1	TGTGCCAGCAGCATTCAGGGGGATAGCACAGATACGCAGTATTTT	CASSIQGDSTDTQYF
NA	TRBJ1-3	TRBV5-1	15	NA	TGCGCCAGCAGCTTGGAAGGGGCAATGGGAAACACCATATATTTT	CASSLEGAMGNTIYF
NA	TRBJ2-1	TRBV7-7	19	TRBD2	TGTGCTAGCAGCCCTTTGGGACTAGCGGGAGGGCCTCTTTTAGATGAGCAGTTCTTC	CASSPLGLAGGPLLDEQFF
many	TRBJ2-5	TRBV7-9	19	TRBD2	TGTGCCAGCAGCTCACCTTTACTAGCGGGATCTCATGTAGGGGAGACCCAGTACTTC	CASSSPLLAGSHVGETQYF
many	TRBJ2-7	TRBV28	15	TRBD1	TGTGCCAGCGTATCGGCCGGGACAGGCTCCTACGAGCAGTACTTC	CASVSAGTGSYEQYF
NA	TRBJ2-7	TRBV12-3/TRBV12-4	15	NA	TGTGCCAGCAGTTTGGGGGGATACCTCTCCTACGAGCAGTACTTC	CASSLGGYLSYEQYF
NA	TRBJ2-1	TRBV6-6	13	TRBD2	TGTGCCAGCAGTAGGACTAGGGAAGGCGAGCAGTTCTTC	CASSRTREGEQFF
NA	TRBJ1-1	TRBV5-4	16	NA	TGTGCCAGCAGCCGGGCATCAGGAGGGGCTGACACTGAAGCTTTCTTT	CASSRASGGADTEAFF
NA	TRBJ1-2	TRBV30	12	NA	TGTGCCTGGAGTGAAGGAGGGGCTGGCTACACCTTC	CAWSEGGAGYTF
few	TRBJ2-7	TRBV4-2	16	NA	TGTGCCAGCAGCCAAGAAATATCGACAGTAACCTACGAGCAGTACTTC	CASSQEISTVTYEQYF
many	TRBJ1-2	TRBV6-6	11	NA	TGTGCCTCATCGGCCGGGTATGGCTACACCTTC	CASSAGYGYTF
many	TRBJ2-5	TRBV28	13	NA	TGTGCCAGCCTGGGGAGGAACGAAGAGACCCAGTACTTC	CASLGRNEETQYF
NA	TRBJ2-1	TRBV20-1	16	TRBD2	TGCAGTGCTAGTCCCTCCGGACTAGCGGTCTACAATGAGCAGTTCTTC	CSASPSGLAVYNEQFF
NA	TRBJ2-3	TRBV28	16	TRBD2	TGTGCCAGCAGGGTGTCCCTAGCGGGGGGGCAAGGGACGCAGTATTTT	CASRVSLAGGQGTQYF